This record covers a single T cell receptor beta chain. PCR used 60 Vbeta primers and 13 Jbeta primers. Profiled with immunoSEQ multiplex PCR; TCRdb holds only in-frame clones, not every one. The sample comprises 150,000 or so clones, roughly four fifths of which are singletons, and about 1.5% rests with the top ten. The data derive from a study of cytomegalovirus exposure and HLA in healthy donors. The specimen sequenced was PBMCs. The receptor's source is a man aged 25 to 45 in good health and CMV-seropositive.

The CDR3 DNA reads as TGTGCCAGCAGCCGACACAACACTGAAGCTTTCTTT. Translating it yields CASSRHNTEAFF. V and J are TRBV7-9 and TRBJ1-1; D ambiguous. Per germline, CDR1 SEHNR and CDR2 FQNEAQ (reference sequence). V lost 5 bases and J lost 2, with 6 bases in between. There are 12 residues in the CDR3. The full variable domain, in which reference TRBV7-9 and TRBJ1-1 provide the parts outside the CDR3, is DTGVSQNPRHKITKRGQNVTFRCDPISEHNRLYWYRQTLGQGPEFLTYFQNEAQLEKSRLLSDRFSAERPKGSFSTLEIQRTEQGDSAMYLCASSRHNTEAFFGQGTRLTVV.